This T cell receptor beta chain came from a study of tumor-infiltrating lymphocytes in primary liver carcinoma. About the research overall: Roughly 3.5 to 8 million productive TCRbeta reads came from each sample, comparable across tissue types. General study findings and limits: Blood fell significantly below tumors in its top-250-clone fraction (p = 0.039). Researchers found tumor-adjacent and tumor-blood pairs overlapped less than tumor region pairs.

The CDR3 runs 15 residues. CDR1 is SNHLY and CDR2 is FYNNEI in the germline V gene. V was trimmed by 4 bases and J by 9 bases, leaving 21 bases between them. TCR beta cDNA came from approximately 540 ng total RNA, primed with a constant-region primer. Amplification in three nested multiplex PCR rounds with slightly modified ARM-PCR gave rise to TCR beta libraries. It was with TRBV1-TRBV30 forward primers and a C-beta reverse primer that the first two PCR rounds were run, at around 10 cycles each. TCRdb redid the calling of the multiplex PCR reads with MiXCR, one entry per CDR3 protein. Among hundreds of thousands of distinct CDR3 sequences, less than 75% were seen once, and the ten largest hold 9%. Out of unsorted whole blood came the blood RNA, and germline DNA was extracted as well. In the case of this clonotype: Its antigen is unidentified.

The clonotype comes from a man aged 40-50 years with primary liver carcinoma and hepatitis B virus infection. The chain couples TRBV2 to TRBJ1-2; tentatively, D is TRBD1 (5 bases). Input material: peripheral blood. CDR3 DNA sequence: TGTGCCAGCAGTGCCCGGGACGCCGGACGGGGTAGCTACACCTTC. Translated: CASSARDAGRGSYTF.